The rows below give T cell receptor beta chains drawn from one sample of a study of beta chain features in type 1 diabetes. Here immunoSEQ multiplex PCR was the method, and the copy in TCRdb shows in-frame clones only, minus some. This repertoire shows 500,000 to 650,000 clones, roughly an eighth found once; its top ten account for about 0.11%. Sequenced input: naive CD4+ T cells from blood. The receptor set was obtained from a man in his thirties or forties with type 1 diabetes. The CDR3 runs from the conserved cysteine through the conserved F or W. The D gene is left open where the match is weak. Clone size is given for some rows only: seen once, a few or many times, or a class if the clone is expanded.

J | D | size | V | DNA | CDR3
TRBJ2-3 | TRBD1 | few | TRBV2 | TGTGCCAGCTCCCAAACCGGGACAGGTGGATGGGGGGATGGCACAGATACGCAGTATTTT | CASSQTGTGGWGDGTDTQYF
TRBJ1-4 | - | - | TRBV29-1 | TGCAGCGTTGGGCGCACATATAATGAAAAACTGTTTTTT | CSVGRTYNEKLFF
TRBJ1-5 | TRBD1 | few | TRBV29-1 | TGCAGCGTTGGGGGACAGTATAGCAATCAGCCCCAGCATTTT | CSVGGQYSNQPQHF
TRBJ2-3 | TRBD2 | few | TRBV19 | TGTGCCAGTAGTATCCGCCGGACTAGCGGGGGCACAGATACGCAGTATTTT | CASSIRRTSGGTDTQYF
TRBJ1-5 | - | - | TRBV30 | TGTGCCTGGAGTGGGACAAGCCCCAATCAGCCCCAGCATTTT | CAWSGTSPNQPQHF
TRBJ1-4 | - | - | TRBV10-3 | TGTGCCGCCTCCGGGGCAGAAAATTTACTGTTTTTT | CAASGAENLLFF
TRBJ1-6 | - | - | TRBV2 | TGTGCCAGCGGGTCTGTTGCTAATTCACCCCTCCACTTT | CASGSVANSPLHF
TRBJ2-2 | - | few | TRBV4-3 | TGCGCCAGCAGCCAACAAGGACAGCCGAACACCGGGGAGCTGTTTTTT | CASSQQGQPNTGELFF
TRBJ1-6 | - | few | TRBV28 | TGTGCCAGCAGTCTCATCCTACCCGCGCGGGATTCACCCCTCCACTTT | CASSLILPARDSPLHF
TRBJ1-3 | - | few | TRBV7-2 | TGTGCCAGCAGCGCACAGGGCACAGGAAACACCATATATTTT | CASSAQGTGNTIYF
TRBJ2-5 | - | - | TRBV11-2 | TGTGCCAGCAGCGTTCAAGAGACCCAGTACTTC | CASSVQETQYF
TRBJ2-7 | TRBD2 | few | TRBV10-3 | TGTGCCATCAGGCCCGGGGGGGCCAGCTACGAGCAGTACTTC | CAIRPGGASYEQYF
TRBJ2-7 | - | few | TRBV4-3 | TGCGCCAGCAGCCTAAACCTCGACATCTACGAGCAGTACTTC | CASSLNLDIYEQYF
TRBJ2-7 | - | - | TRBV20-1 | TGCAGTGCTGGTGACCCCTACGAGCAGTACTTC | CSAGDPYEQYF
TRBJ1-6 | - | - | TRBV6-5 | TGTGCCAGCAGTTACAAAGGGGGTGATTCACCCCTCCACTTT | CASSYKGGDSPLHF
TRBJ2-1 | - | - | TRBV28 | TGTGCCAGCCCTTTTAGGGGGAATGAGCAGTTCTTC | CASPFRGNEQFF
TRBJ1-2 | - | few | TRBV6-5 | TGTGCCAGCAGTTTACAGGCTGGCTACACCTTC | CASSLQAGYTF
TRBJ1-2 | - | few | TRBV30 | TGTGCCTGGAACCAGGAGACTTACTATGGCTACACCTTC | CAWNQETYYGYTF
TRBJ1-3 | - | - | TRBV6-5 | TGTGCCAGCAGTTACGCGGGGGAAAAGGGAAACACCATATATTTT | CASSYAGEKGNTIYF
TRBJ2-2 | - | few | TRBV6-5 | TGTGCCAGCAGAGGGGCGGCCGGGGAGCTGTTTTTT | CASRGAAGELFF
TRBJ2-5 | - | few | TRBV4-3 | TGCGCCAGCAGCCCAAGTCCCTCAAAAGAGACCCAGTACTTC | CASSPSPSKETQYF
TRBJ1-2 | - | - | TRBV28 | TGTGCCAGCAGTTTATCTTCCGCGCCCGTGAGGACCTTC | CASSLSSAPVRTF
TRBJ1-6 | TRBD1 | - | TRBV2 | TGTGCCAGCAGGCCATCGGTAGGGGGCTATGATTCACCCCTCCACTTT | CASRPSVGGYDSPLHF
TRBJ1-5 | - | - | TRBV2 | TGTGCCAGCGGGGTCCAGACTGGGGATCAGCCCCAGCATTTT | CASGVQTGDQPQHF
TRBJ2-2 | TRBD2 | - | TRBV5-1 | TGCGCCAGCAGCCGACTCGGACTAGCGGTCCCCGCCGGGGAGCTGTTTTTT | CASSRLGLAVPAGELFF
TRBJ1-2 | - | - | TRBV18 | TGTGCCAGCTCACCAGGGGGTCAGGCTAACTATGGCTACACCTTC | CASSPGGQANYGYTF
TRBJ2-2 | TRBD1 | few | TRBV2 | TGTGCCAGCAGTATACAGGGGGCCAACACCGGGGAGCTGTTTTTT | CASSIQGANTGELFF
TRBJ2-5 | - | - | TRBV9 | TGTGCCAGCAGCCCCCACGGCGGGCCCCAAGAGACCCAGTACTTC | CASSPHGGPQETQYF
TRBJ2-3 | - | few | TRBV30 | TGTGCCTGGAGTGTGACAACCCTGAATACGCAGTATTTT | CAWSVTTLNTQYF
TRBJ1-6 | TRBD1 | - | TRBV6-1 | TGTGCCAGCAGTGAGATACAGGGGAGAGATTCACCCCTCCACTTT | CASSEIQGRDSPLHF
TRBJ2-3 | - | few | TRBV30 | TGTGCCTGGAGTGTTCGGTCAGTGAGAGGCACAGATACGCAGTATTTT | CAWSVRSVRGTDTQYF
TRBJ1-1 | - | few | TRBV18 | TGTGCCAGCTCAGAACAGGTGAACACTGAAGCTTTCTTT | CASSEQVNTEAFF
TRBJ1-5 | TRBD1 | - | TRBV9 | TGTGCCAGCAGCCGGGACAGGGAAAACCAGCCCCAGCATTTT | CASSRDRENQPQHF
TRBJ1-2 | - | - | TRBV19 | TGTGCCAGTAGTCTTAACTATGGCTACACCTTC | CASSLNYGYTF
TRBJ2-2 | TRBD1 | - | TRBV6-5 | TGTGCCAGCAGTTACAGGGGGCCGAGCACCGGGGAGCTGTTTTTT | CASSYRGPSTGELFF
TRBJ2-5 | TRBD2 | - | TRBV20-1 | TGCAGTGCTAGGGGACCGGGGGGCCAGTACTTC | CSARGPGGQYF
TRBJ2-1 | - | - | TRBV9 | TGTGCCAGCAGCGTAGCAGGGCCTACCTCCTACAATGAGCAGTTCTTC | CASSVAGPTSYNEQFF
TRBJ2-1 | TRBD1 | few | TRBV7-2 | TGTGCCAGCAGCTTTCGGGACAGATACAATGAGCAGTTCTTC | CASSFRDRYNEQFF
TRBJ2-1 | - | - | TRBV28 | TGTGCCAGCAGTTTCTCCCCTGACGGGACTCAGTTCTTC | CASSFSPDGTQFF
TRBJ2-2 | TRBD1 | few | TRBV9 | TGTGCCAGCAGCGAGAAGGGACAGGGATACACCGGGGAGCTGTTTTTT | CASSEKGQGYTGELFF
TRBJ2-7 | - | - | TRBV9 | TGTGCCAGCAGCTCCGACCCAGGTACCTACGAGCAGTACTTC | CASSSDPGTYEQYF
TRBJ2-6 | TRBD1 | - | TRBV7-9 | TGTGCCAGCAGTCCTGGGACAGGAGTCTTCTCTGGGGCCAACGTCCTGACTTTC | CASSPGTGVFSGANVLTF
TRBJ1-2 | - | few | TRBV2 | TGTGCCAGCGGGAGGGATTTTAATGGCTACACCTTC | CASGRDFNGYTF
TRBJ2-7 | TRBD2 | - | TRBV6-1 | TGTGCCAGCAGTGACCCAGCTAGCGGGGGCCGATACGAGCAGTACTTC | CASSDPASGGRYEQYF
TRBJ2-4 | - | few | TRBV27 | TGTGCCAGCAGTTTCCGGACACCCGGGAGAAACATTCAGTACTTC | CASSFRTPGRNIQYF
TRBJ2-7 | - | - | TRBV11-3 | TGTGCCAGCAGCCTGGGACACACCTACGAGCAGTACTTC | CASSLGHTYEQYF
TRBJ1-2 | TRBD1 | few | TRBV27 | TGTGCCAGCAGGAGAGGGACAGTTCCGATGGATGGCTACACCTTC | CASRRGTVPMDGYTF
TRBJ2-5 | TRBD1 | - | TRBV5-1 | TGCGCCAGCAGCTTGAGTGGCAGGGGGCAAGAGACCCAGTACTTC | CASSLSGRGQETQYF
TRBJ1-5 | - | - | TRBV18 | TGTGCCAGCTCACCTGGAGAAAATCAGCCCCAGCATTTT | CASSPGENQPQHF
TRBJ1-5 | TRBD1 | - | TRBV27 | TGTGCCAGCAGTCCTGCAGGGGGCCGCTACAATCAGCCCCAGCATTTT | CASSPAGGRYNQPQHF
TRBJ1-3 | - | - | TRBV7-2 | TGTGCCAGCAGCTTAGATGTCCCCTCTGGAAACACCATATATTTT | CASSLDVPSGNTIYF
TRBJ2-1 | - | - | TRBV29-1 | TGCAGCGTTGACGGGTGGAATGAGCAGTTCTTC | CSVDGWNEQFF
TRBJ2-5 | - | - | TRBV11-3 | TGTGCCAGCAGCAGGGACGGCCGGGGGACCCAGTACTTC | CASSRDGRGTQYF
TRBJ1-4 | TRBD1 | - | TRBV18 | TGTGCCAGCTCACCACGGGACAGGCCATCCGGGAATGAAAAACTGTTTTTT | CASSPRDRPSGNEKLFF
TRBJ2-1 | - | few | TRBV10-3 | TGTGCCATCAGTGAACCCGGACGGGGATCCTACAATGAGCAGTTCTTC | CAISEPGRGSYNEQFF